This is a list of T cell receptor beta chains from one sample in a study of T and B cells in COVID-19 patients. TCRdb recomputed calls from the multiplex PCR reads with MiXCR, one row per CDR3 protein. In the table there are approximately 5,000 distinct CDR3 sequences, roughly 26% of which are singletons. Material for sequencing was blood. Receptors were obtained from a human donor with active COVID-19. Each CDR3 is given with its conserved first and last residue. D genes are given only for firm matches. Only part of the rows carry a size: once, few, many, or a class if the clone is expanded.

v_call,j_call,d_call,clone_size,cdr3_aa,cdr3_nt
TRBV27,TRBJ2-7,NA,NA,CASSFKAGTGGEQYF,TGTGCCAGCAGTTTCAAGGCTGGGACTGGCGGGGAGCAGTACTTC
TRBV6-4,TRBJ1-2,NA,NA,CASTRTGDYGYTF,TGTGCCAGCACCCGCACCGGGGACTATGGCTACACCTTC
TRBV19,TRBJ1-1,TRBD1,medium-sized,CASTGGQMNTEAFF,TGTGCCAGTACCGGGGGACAGATGAACACTGAAGCTTTCTTT
TRBV6-5,TRBJ1-1,TRBD1,NA,CASSPGQGATEAFF,TGTGCCAGCAGCCCGGGACAGGGGGCCACTGAAGCTTTCTTT
TRBV5-1,TRBJ2-7,NA,medium-sized,CASSLGLGSYEQYF,TGCGCCAGCAGCTTGGGACTAGGCTCCTACGAGCAGTACTTC
TRBV29-1,TRBJ1-1,NA,few,CSVGGGFAEAFF,TGCAGCGTTGGGGGGGGGTTCGCTGAAGCTTTCTTT
TRBV6-4,TRBJ2-1,NA,medium-sized,CASSVGTNNEQFF,TGTGCCAGCAGTGTGGGAACTAACAATGAGCAGTTCTTC
TRBV19,TRBJ2-3,TRBD2,medium-sized,CASSSRLALSTDTQYF,TGTGCCAGTAGTTCGAGACTAGCGCTTAGCACAGATACGCAGTATTTT
TRBV6-5,TRBJ2-2,TRBD1,NA,CASRDTGTGDTGELFF,TGTGCCAGCAGAGATACCGGGACAGGGGACACCGGGGAGCTGTTTTTT
TRBV6-2/TRBV6-3,TRBJ1-5,NA,medium-sized,CASSYRTVNQPQHF,TGTGCCAGCAGTTACAGGACAGTCAATCAGCCCCAGCATTTT
TRBV5-4,TRBJ2-3,NA,few,CASSLIPTDTQYF,TGTGCCAGCAGCTTGATACCAACAGATACGCAGTATTTT
TRBV15,TRBJ2-5,TRBD2,NA,CATSRTSGSRTQYF,TGTGCCACCAGCAGGACTAGCGGATCCCGGACCCAGTACTTC
TRBV6-2/TRBV6-3,TRBJ1-6,NA,NA,CASSYLKHSPLHF,TGTGCCAGCAGTTATCTGAAACATTCACCCCTCCACTTT
TRBV6-2/TRBV6-3,TRBJ2-1,TRBD2,NA,CASSSAHLAGVGEQFF,TGTGCCAGCAGTTCCGCCCACTTAGCGGGAGTAGGGGAGCAGTTCTTC
TRBV12-3/TRBV12-4,TRBJ2-7,TRBD2,few,CASSLASTSGRTAEQYF,TGTGCCAGCAGTTTGGCGTCAACTAGCGGGAGAACAGCCGAGCAGTACTTC
TRBV6-1,TRBJ2-6,TRBD1,medium-sized,CASSPDRAGANVLTF,TGTGCCAGCAGCCCAGACAGGGCTGGGGCCAACGTCCTGACTTTC
TRBV12-3/TRBV12-4,TRBJ1-5,TRBD1,NA,CASRTGTGMDNQPQHF,TGTGCCAGCAGGACCGGGACAGGGATGGACAATCAGCCCCAGCATTTT
TRBV12-3/TRBV12-4,TRBJ2-3,TRBD2,NA,CASSLAGGQTDTQYF,TGTGCCAGCAGCTTAGCGGGAGGTCAAACAGATACGCAGTATTTT
TRBV5-1,TRBJ1-2,NA,few,CASSLLTPDYGYTF,TGCGCCAGCAGCTTGTTAACGCCCGACTATGGCTACACCTTC
TRBV7-2,TRBJ2-2,TRBD2,NA,CASSDRGRAAARKDTGELFF,TGTGCCAGCAGTGACCGCGGGAGGGCCGCCGCCCGGAAGGACACCGGGGAGCTGTTTTTT
TRBV4-2,TRBJ2-5,TRBD1,few,CASSQGQGQIPETQYF,TGTGCCAGCAGCCAAGGACAGGGCCAAATCCCAGAGACCCAGTACTTC
TRBV13,TRBJ2-7,NA,few,CASSLSVTYEQYF,TGTGCCAGCAGCTTATCGGTCACCTACGAGCAGTACTTC
TRBV5-6,TRBJ2-7,TRBD2,few,CASSLVGTSAFYEQYF,TGTGCCAGCAGCTTGGTCGGGACTAGCGCTTTCTACGAGCAGTACTTC
TRBV11-2,TRBJ2-2,NA,NA,CASSSWNTGELFF,TGTGCCAGCAGCTCGTGGAACACCGGGGAGCTGTTTTTT
TRBV6-2/TRBV6-3,TRBJ1-6,NA,NA,CASKPGHPNSPLHF,TGTGCCAGCAAACCGGGACACCCCAATTCACCCCTCCACTTT